This TCR beta chain comes out of a study of response to subunit inactivated influenza vaccine. CDR1 and CDR2 (germline): SGHRS, YFSETQ. Trimming pared 4 bases from V and 0 bases from J, leaving 12 bases between. The CDR3 is made up of 15 amino acids. This clonotype was found a few times. TCRdb re-derived calls from the RT-PCR reads in MiXCR, one entry per CDR3 protein. The sample includes about 540,000 distinct CDR3 sequences, 20% to 25% seen only once; the top ten take around 2.8%. The sample also formed part of further work on T cells expressing NK-cell markers. That paper adds: Synthesis of TCR beta cDNA relied on 5'RACE template switching carrying UMIs. Obtained from sorted CD3+CD56+NKG2C+, CD3+CD56+NKG2C- and CD3+CD56-NKG2C+ T cells were the TCR beta repertoires.

The chain is built from TRBV5-1 and TRBJ2-3; D is possibly TRBD2 (6 bases). This sequence was found in a man in his fifties who received an inactivated influenza vaccine. Sequenced material: CD4+ T cells sorted from PBMCs, taken 11 to 12 days after vaccination. The CDR3 loop is CASSNGGRSTDTQYF. In DNA form, the CDR3 reads TGCGCCAGCAGCAACGGGGGACGCAGCACAGATACGCAGTATTTT.